The sequence of this T cell receptor beta chain was determined in a study of shared clonotypes between healthy human individuals. Study observations and caveats: Though the depth was large, rarefaction showed that sorted-subset sequencing was incomplete. An anticipated effect of sequencing depth on clonotype sharing among donors was recognized.

As concerns this clone: The antigen is unknown.

Naive CD4+ cells were CD45RA-selected; the remaining cells were memory. Each subset's genomic DNA was split evenly across several immunoSEQ plates. Method: immunoSEQ multiplex PCR; TCRdb's copy keeps in-frame clones and lacks some. This table holds 2.3 million or so clones, 85% to 95% found once. The TCR sequence derives from a man younger than 30 in good health. Some clones in this sample may be carry-over from other donors' samples. Material: naive CD4+ T cells from PBMCs. The sample's subset: CD45RA+ positively selected.

As DNA, the CDR3 is TGTGCCAGCAGCCGGACGGCAGGGGGCGGAACTGAAGCTTTCTTT. Protein sequence: CASSRTAGGGTEAFF. This chain joins TRBV11-2 and TRBJ1-1; 8 bases agree with TRBD1. This CDR3 has 15 amino acids. CDR1 is SGHAT, CDR2 FQNNGV, per germline. Unmatched junction bases numbered 10, after V lost 5 bases and J lost 5 bases.